The 17 T cell receptor beta chains listed next were all sequenced from one sample in a study of siplizumab effects on memory and regulatory T cells. The method was immunoSEQ multiplex PCR; TCRdb's version includes in-frame clones alone and lacks a portion of them. The data show around 95,000 clones, 94% seen once. The specimen was non-Treg CD4+ T cells sorted from blood. These TCRs come from a human donor in good health.

V gene TRBV9 combines with J gene TRBJ2-7; D might be TRBD1 or TRBD2, each matching 5 bases. Germline assignment: CDR1 SGDLS and CDR2 YYNGEE. The CDR3 runs 16 residues. Trimming took off 3 bases at V and 2 bases at J, with 18 bases between the two ends. In DNA, the CDR3 is TGTGCCAGCAGCGCCGATCGAGGGGCCACCCCCTACGAGCAGTACTTC. Translation gives CASSADRGATPYEQYF.

This chain uses TRBV18 with TRBJ1-1; D gene ambiguous. Germline assignment: CDR1 KGHSH and CDR2 LQKENI. CDR3 length: 15 amino acids. V lost 3 bases to trimming and J lost 0 bases, with 11 bases between them. As DNA, the CDR3 is TGTGCCAGCTCACCGCTTCCCCCCATGAACACTGAAGCTTTCTTT. Its translation is CASSPLPPMNTEAFF.

This clone was seen a single time. The V gene is TRBV25-1, the J gene TRBJ2-1; D call uncertain. Looked up from germline, CDR1 is MGHDK and CDR2 is SYGVNS. CDR3 length equals 13 residues. Trimming took off 7 bases at V and 15 bases at J, with 22 bases between the two ends. The CDR3 bases are TGTGCCAGCACAGCTGTTCAGCCACCAGATCCGTTCTTC. Protein product: CASTAVQPPDPFF.

This clone was detected only once. This chain connects TRBV27 to TRBJ2-3, with 9 nucleotides matching TRBD1. The CDR3 totals 16 residues. The germline V gene encodes CDR1 MNHEY and CDR2 SMNVEV (reference sequence). Trimming removed 1 base from V and 5 bases from J; junction bases left unmatched: 7. CDR3 in DNA: TGTGCCAGCAGTTTATTACAGGGGGCGCGTAAAGATACGCAGTATTTT. This gives the protein CASSLLQGARKDTQYF.

This clone was observed once. This rearrangement joins TRBV10-3 to TRBJ2-7, with D possibly being TRBD1 (6 bases). The CDR3 covers 13 residues. Germline assignment: CDR1 ENHRY and CDR2 SYGVKD. Trimming cost V 6 bases and J 5 bases, with 14 bases left between them. DNA of the CDR3: TGTGCCATCAGAGGGGGTCTGGAAGACGAGCAGTACTTC. This encodes CAIRGGLEDEQYF.

This rearrangement joins TRBV7-9 to TRBJ1-2; 9 bases align to TRBD1. The CDR3 loop spans 12 amino acids. CDR1 and CDR2 from the germline V gene are SEHNR and FQNEAQ (reference sequence). J was trimmed by 8 bases and V by 7 bases; bases with no gene match: 5. CDR3 nucleotide sequence: TGTGCCAGCAACAACAGGGGGCGAGGCTACACCTTC. Translating gives CASNNRGRGYTF.

This chain connects TRBV29-1 to TRBJ2-2; D remains ambiguous. The germline V and J ends were trimmed by 2 bases and 5 bases, with 6 bases remaining between them. This CDR3 comprises 12 residues. Germline loops: CDR1 SQVTM, CDR2 ANQGSEA. The CDR3 bases are TGCAGCGTTGAACCTCCAACCGGGGAGCTGTTTTTT. It translates to CSVEPPTGELFF.

The chain joins TRBV18 to TRBJ1-5; D possibly corresponds to TRBD1 (5 bases). Germline CDR1 KGHSH, CDR2 LQKENI. This CDR3 is 17 amino acids long. Trimming cost V 3 bases and J 0 bases, with 15 bases left between them. CDR3: CASSPTRGIISNQPQHF. CDR3 coding DNA: TGTGCCAGCTCACCCACGAGGGGAATAATTAGCAATCAGCCCCAGCATTTT.

The genes are TRBV10-3 and TRBJ2-7, with D possibly being TRBD1 (5 bases). Germline values: CDR1 ENHRY, CDR2 SYGVKD. The CDR3 loop spans 15 amino acids. V lost 6 bases and J lost 0, with 15 bases in between. CDR3 sequence: CAISTGTDRSYEQYF. CDR3 DNA: TGTGCCATCAGCACAGGAACCGACCGCTCCTACGAGCAGTACTTC.

The rearrangement uses TRBV18 and TRBJ2-5; no definite D call. CDR3 length equals 12 residues. Germline CDR1 is KGHSH and CDR2 is LQKENI. Trimming took 5 bases from V and 3 from J, leaving 7 bases between them. CDR3 protein: CASSLGKETQYF. CDR3 DNA sequence: TGTGCCAGCTCATTGGGGAAAGAGACCCAGTACTTC.

The V call is TRBV7-8, the J call TRBJ2-1; 14 bases agree with TRBD2. The CDR3 loop spans 15 amino acids. After removal of 5 bases from V and 8 bases from J, the junction contained 5 bases not matched to a gene. Germline V gives CDR1 SGHVS, CDR2 FQNEAQ. Here the CDR3 DNA reads TGTGCCAGCAGCCTGGGACTAGCGGGAGTGGATGAGCAGTTCTTC. It encodes CASSLGLAGVDEQFF.

The chain uses TRBV30 and TRBJ1-1; TRBD1 matches 7 bases. The V segment lost 2 bases and the J segment 3 bases; nucleotides outside the gene matches: 6. The CDR3 runs to 14 residues. Germline lookup yields CDR1 GTSNPN and CDR2 SVGIG (reference sequence). The CDR3 nucleotides are TGTGCCTGGAGTTTTGGGACAGCCTACACTGAAGCTTTCTTT. Its protein product is CAWSFGTAYTEAFF.

The V call is TRBV15, the J call TRBJ2-1; 12 positions match TRBD2. Trimming removed 5 bases from V and 7 bases from J; junction bases left unmatched: 9. Per the germline V gene, CDR1 is LNHNV and CDR2 is YYDKDF (reference sequence). The CDR3 length is 16 residues. The DNA for the CDR3 is TGTGCCACCAGCCGAGGGCTAGCGGGAGGGCTGAATGAGCAGTTCTTC. Amino acids: CATSRGLAGGLNEQFF.

The V and J genes are TRBV7-9 and TRBJ1-4, with D possibly being TRBD1 (5 bases). V lost 0 bases to trimming and J lost 7 bases, with 15 bases between them. The germline V gene encodes CDR1 SEHNR and CDR2 FQNEAQ (reference sequence). There are 16 residues in the CDR3. The CDR3 DNA is TGTGCCAGCAGCTTAGCCGGGGCAGGGACCGCTGAAAAACTGTTTTTT. Protein: CASSLAGAGTAEKLFF. Together with reference TRBV7-9 and TRBJ1-4, the CDR3 gives the full variable domain: DTGVSQNPRHKITKRGQNVTFRCDPISEHNRLYWYRQTLGQGPEFLTYFQNEAQLEKSRLLSDRFSAERPKGSFSTLEIQRTEQGDSAMYLCASSLAGAGTAEKLFFGSGTQLSVL.

The chain employs TRBV5-1 and TRBJ1-1; TRBD1 aligns across 7 bases. Germline CDR1 reads SGHRS; CDR2 reads YFSETQ. The CDR3 is 15 residues long. Trimming took 0 bases from V and 8 from J; bases not matched to a gene: 10. DNA for the CDR3: TGCGCCAGCAGCTTGGCCCGGGACAGATCCGCCGAAGCTTTCTTT. It translates to CASSLARDRSAEAFF.

The genes are TRBV11-2 and TRBJ2-5, with 8 bases that match TRBD1. The V gene's germline CDR1 is SGHAT and CDR2 FQNNGV. This CDR3 spans 13 amino acids. V shed 1 base, J shed 5 bases, and the junction held 0 bases outside the gene matches. The DNA of the CDR3 is TGTGCCAGCAGCTTAGGACAGGGGGAGACCCAGTACTTC. Protein: CASSLGQGETQYF.

In DNA, the CDR3 is TGTGCCAGTAAGACAACAGGGACACATCCCTACGAGCAGTACTTC. Its translation: CASKTTGTHPYEQYF. The rearrangement joins TRBV19 to TRBJ2-7; the D gene is possibly TRBD1 (6 bases). Germline assignment: CDR1 LNHDA and CDR2 SQIVND (reference sequence). Between the trimmed V and J ends, which lost 7 bases and 2 bases, there was a span of 18 bases. The CDR3 is made up of 15 amino acids. The whole variable domain, filled in from reference TRBV19 and TRBJ2-7, reads DGGITQSPKYLFRKEGQNVTLSCEQNLNHDAMYWYRQDPGQGLRLIYYSQIVNDFQKGDIAEGYSVSREKKESFPLTVTSAQKNPTAFYLCASKTTGTHPYEQYFGPGTRLTVT.